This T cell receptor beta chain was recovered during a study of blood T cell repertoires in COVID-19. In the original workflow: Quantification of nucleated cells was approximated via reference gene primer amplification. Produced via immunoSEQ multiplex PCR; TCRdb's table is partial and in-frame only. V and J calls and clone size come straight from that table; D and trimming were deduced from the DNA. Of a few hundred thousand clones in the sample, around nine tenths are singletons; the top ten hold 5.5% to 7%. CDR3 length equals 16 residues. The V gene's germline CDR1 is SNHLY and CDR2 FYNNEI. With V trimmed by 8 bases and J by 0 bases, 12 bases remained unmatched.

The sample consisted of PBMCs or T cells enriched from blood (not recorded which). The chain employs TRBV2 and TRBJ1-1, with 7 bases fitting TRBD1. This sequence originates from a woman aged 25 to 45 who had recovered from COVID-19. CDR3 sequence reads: CASRPPEGAMNTEAFF. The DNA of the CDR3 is TGTGCCAGCCGACCCCCGGAGGGGGCCATGAACACTGAAGCTTTCTTT.